Following are 30 T cell receptor beta chains from one sample sequenced in a study of T cells in Graves' hyperthyroidism and ophthalmopathy. Researchers took RNA transcripts and amplified the TCR beta CDR3 regions from them. The HTBI set primed first-round TCR CDR3 RT-PCR. TCRdb analysed the multiplex PCR reads with MiXCR anew, one entry per CDR3 protein. The top ten hold 15% to 20% of the sample, which has roughly 500,000 distinct CDR3 sequences, roughly 50% seen once. The source material was peripheral blood or thyroid tissue (not recorded which). Source of these receptors: an adult woman with Graves' disease, either hyperthyroidism or ophthalmopathy (not recorded which).

The rearrangement links TRBV6-6 to TRBJ2-5, with TRBD2 matching 10 bases. Germline CDR1 and CDR2: MNHNY and SVGAGI (reference sequence). V was pared by 6 bases and J by 5 bases, with 18 bases of the junction left unmatched. CDR3 length: 18 residues. CDR3: CASRRGLASSGRIETQYF. The CDR3 nucleotides read TGTGCCAGCAGACGGGGGTTAGCATCTAGCGGGAGAATTGAGACCCAGTACTTC.

This clonotype has a count of ten or more. The junction shows a germline mismatch at one end, possibly a read error. This chain uses TRBV13 with TRBJ2-7; 7 positions match TRBD1. The germline CDR1 and CDR2 sequences are PRHDT and FYEKMQ (reference sequence). The CDR3 length is 13 residues. CDR3 amino acids: CASSLDGVGQWDF. The CDR3 DNA is TGTGCCAGCAGCTTAGATGGTGTGGGACAGTGGGACTTC.

The chain joins TRBV7-8 to TRBJ1-1; a possible D gene is TRBD1 (6 bases). V lost 11 bases, J lost 5 bases, and 27 bases lay in between. CDR1 and CDR2 (germline): SGHVS, FQNEAQ. This CDR3 has 16 residues. The CDR3 spells CAWSVLRRAGATEAFF. CDR3 bases: TGTGCCTGGAGTGTACTCCGGCGGGCAGGGGCGACTGAAGCTTTCTTT. The full variable domain, rest sourced from reference TRBV7-8 and TRBJ1-1, is GAGVSQSPRYKVAKRGQDVALRCDPISGHVSLFWYQQALGQGPEFLTYFQNEAQLDKSGLPSDRFFAERPEGSVSTLKIQRTQQEDSAVYLCAWSVLRRAGATEAFFGQGTRLTVV.

This rearrangement joins TRBV15 to TRBJ2-5, with D possibly matching TRBD2 (5 bases). CDR3 size: 16 residues. V was clipped by 3 bases and J by 5 bases, with 19 bases between them. Germline V CDR1 and CDR2: LNHNV, YYDKDF (reference sequence). CDR3 loop: CATSSRTGRRSETQYF. The CDR3 bases are TGTGCCACCAGCAGTAGAACCGGCCGGAGGTCGGAGACCCAGTACTTC.

The genes are TRBV2 and TRBJ1-6; no firm D call. CDR1 is SNHLY, CDR2 FYNNEI, per germline. V was cut by 8 bases and J by 0 bases, with 8 bases left in between. This CDR3 comprises 14 residues. The CDR3, as DNA: TGTGCCAGCTTGAGACGCTCCTATAATTCACCCCTCCACTTT. Translating it yields CASLRRSYNSPLHF. The whole variable domain, filled in from reference TRBV2 and TRBJ1-6, reads EPEVTQTPSHQVTQMGQEVILRCVPISNHLYFYWYRQILGQKVEFLVSFYNNEISEKSEIFDDQFSVERPDGSNFTLKIRSTKLEDSAMYFCASLRRSYNSPLHFGNGTRLTVT.

This chain uses TRBV7-6 with TRBJ1-4, with TRBD1 matching over 9 bases. CDR3 length: 16 residues. With V trimmed by 4 bases and J by 8 bases, 11 bases remained unmatched. CDR1 SGHVS and CDR2 FNYEAQ come from the germline V gene. The CDR3 region is CASSSAGQGLGEKLFF. CDR3 coding DNA: TGTGCCAGCAGCTCCGCGGGACAGGGTTTAGGCGAAAAACTGTTTTTT.

The V call is TRBV15, the J call TRBJ1-4; a weak D match, TRBD1 (5 bases). The CDR3 consists of 14 residues. Germline CDR1 is LNHNV and CDR2 is YYDKDF (reference sequence). Trimming took 3 bases from V and 4 from J, leaving 9 bases between them. The CDR3 region is CATSSGTYNEKLFF. CDR3 bases: TGTGCCACCAGCAGTGGGACCTATAATGAAAAACTGTTTTTT. The full variable domain, completed using reference TRBV15 and TRBJ1-4, is DAMVIQNPRYQVTQFGKPVTLSCSQTLNHNVMYWYQQKSSQAPKLLFHYYDKDFNNEADTPDNFQSRRPNTSFCFLDIRSPGLGDTAMYLCATSSGTYNEKLFFGSGTQLSVL.

This chain uses TRBV9 with TRBJ2-5; 7 bases agree with TRBD2. V lost 0 bases to trimming and J lost 5 bases; unmatched junction nucleotides: 10. The germline gives CDR1 SGDLS, CDR2 YYNGEE. The CDR3 covers 16 residues. The CDR3 here is CASSVVGGSAIETQYF. The CDR3 DNA reads TGTGCCAGCAGCGTAGTTGGCGGGAGTGCAATCGAGACCCAGTACTTC.

The chain couples TRBV7-9 to TRBJ1-2; 10 bases map to TRBD1. V dropped 1 base and J dropped 3; count of bases not matched to a gene: 5. Germline CDR1 SEHNR, CDR2 FQNEAQ (reference sequence). The length of the CDR3 is 16 residues. The CDR3 reads CASSLDGTGVHYGYTF. CDR3 DNA sequence: TGTGCCAGCAGCTTAGACGGGACAGGGGTGCACTATGGCTACACCTTC.

V usage is TRBV10-3 and J usage is TRBJ1-2; 10 positions agree with TRBD1. The CDR3 spans 15 residues. Looked up from germline, CDR1 is ENHRY and CDR2 is SYGVKD. Trimming took 4 bases from V and 5 from J; bases not matched to a gene: 7. For the CDR3, the DNA is TGTGCCATCAGTGGGCCTTGGACAGGGGGGTATGGCTACACCTTC. Amino acid sequence: CAISGPWTGGYGYTF.

The J gene is TRBJ2-5, the V gene TRBV5-1; D is possibly TRBD1 (5 bases). V was trimmed by 4 bases and J by 3 bases, leaving 16 bases between them. The CDR3 runs to 15 residues. The V gene's germline CDR1 is SGHRS and CDR2 YFSETQ. CDR3 protein: CASSVAGQRKETQYF. For the CDR3, the DNA is TGCGCCAGCAGCGTGGCAGGGCAACGCAAAGAGACCCAGTACTTC.

This clonotype was detected once. The rearrangement uses TRBV7-9 and TRBJ1-4; possible D gene TRBD1, 5 bases. Trimming left V 1 base short and J 8 bases short, with 14 bases between. Germline V gene data show CDR1 as SEHNR and CDR2 as FQNEAQ (reference sequence). The length of the CDR3 is 15 residues. The CDR3 nucleotides are TGTGCCAGCAGCTTAGAGCGGCAGGGAGGAGAAAAACTGTTTTTT. Its protein product is CASSLERQGGEKLFF.

The chain combines TRBV6-5 with TRBJ1-1; D is undetermined. V lost 2 bases and J 7 bases, leaving 14 bases between the germline ends. CDR1 is MNHEY, CDR2 SVGAGI, per germline. This CDR3 contains 14 residues. The CDR3 region has the DNA TGTGCCAGCAGTTACCTGAGGGCGCGAGATGAAGCTTTCTTT. Amino acids: CASSYLRARDEAFF.

Concerning this clonotype: This may be a read error, as it is one base from a much larger clone. The chain uses TRBV7-9 and TRBJ2-7, with D unclear. V dropped 4 bases and J dropped 1 base, with 11 bases sitting between them. This CDR3 region has 14 residues. Germline assignment: CDR1 SEHNR and CDR2 FQNEAQ (reference sequence). CDR3 coding DNA: TGTGCCAGCAGCTCGGGCAGTCGATCCTACGAGCAGTACTTC. Translated, it gives CASSSGSRSYEQYF.

The J gene is TRBJ2-1, the V gene TRBV7-6; D gene ambiguous. Trimming removed 1 base at V and 5 bases at J, with 0 bases between. The germline CDR1 and CDR2 sequences are SGHVS and FNYEAQ. The CDR3 totals 11 residues. The CDR3 DNA reads as TGTGCCAGCAGCTTAGACAATGAGCAGTTCTTC. The encoded protein is CASSLDNEQFF. Together with reference TRBV7-6 and TRBJ2-1, the CDR3 gives the full variable domain: GAGVSQSPRYKVTKRGQDVALRCDPISGHVSLYWYRQALGQGPEFLTYFNYEAQQDKSGLPNDRFSAERPEGSISTLTIQRTEQRDSAMYRCASSLDNEQFFGPGTRLTVL.

In the case of this clonotype: Its ends do not fully match the called genes, so a read error is possible. The rearrangement links TRBV9 to TRBJ2-7, with D possibly called TRBD1 or TRBD2 (5 bases each). Germline CDR1 reads SGDLS; CDR2 reads YYNGEE. The CDR3 is 13 residues long. The CDR3 spells CASWGSASYEQYF. The CDR3 region has the DNA TGCGCCAGCTGGGGGTCAGCCTCCTACGAGCAGTACTTC.

The CDR3 DNA sequence: TGTGCCAGCAGTTGGCCGGGACAGAATGAAGCTTTCTTT. This codes for CASSWPGQNEAFF. The rearrangement uses TRBV12-3 or TRBV12-4 and TRBJ1-1; 7 positions match TRBD1. V dropped 4 bases and J dropped 7; count of bases not matched to a gene: 6. This CDR3 is built from 13 residues.

V is TRBV5-1 and J is TRBJ1-3, with TRBD1 identical over 8 bases. Germline V gives CDR1 SGHRS, CDR2 YFSETQ. Losses at the gene ends were 5 bases for V and 7 bases for J; bases not matched to a gene: 8. The CDR3 consists of 14 residues. DNA for the CDR3: TGCGCCAGCAGATACCGGACAGGGCCGAACACCATATATTTT. As protein: CASRYRTGPNTIYF.

The chain employs TRBV5-6 and TRBJ2-5, with 7 bases identical to TRBD1. After removal of 2 bases from V and 1 base from J, the junction contained 5 bases not matched to a gene. Germline lookup yields CDR1 SGHDT and CDR2 YYEEEE. The CDR3 totals 15 residues. DNA for the CDR3: TGTGCCAGCAGCTTTCCGGGACAGCTCCAAGAGACCCAGTACTTC. It codes for CASSFPGQLQETQYF.

This clonotype was seen more than once but under ten times. A much larger clone differs from this one at a single base, so this may be a read error. The chain links TRBV12-3 or TRBV12-4 to TRBJ2-5; D remains unclear. The CDR3 sequence is 12 residues long. Trimming removed 2 bases from V and 9 bases from J, with 10 bases in between. CDR3 in DNA: TGTGCCAGCAGTTTAAGATCTGAGGCCCAGTACTTC. Translation: CASSLRSEAQYF.

This clonotype was seen ten or more times. The chain couples TRBV20-1 to TRBJ1-2; 9 bases line up with TRBD1. V was clipped by 5 bases and J by 7 bases; unmatched bases: 8. Germline values: CDR1 DFQATT, CDR2 SNEGSKA (reference sequence). The CDR3 consists of 13 residues. This CDR3 is CSAPETGGGGYTF. As DNA, the CDR3 is TGCAGTGCTCCAGAGACAGGGGGTGGTGGCTACACCTTC.

This clonotype showed up many times. The rearrangement uses TRBV2 and TRBJ2-7, with TRBD2 matching 10 bases. The junction had 11 bases not matched to a gene; V was cut back by 2 bases and J by 4 bases. CDR1 SNHLY and CDR2 FYNNEI come from the germline V gene. The CDR3 has 17 amino acids. The CDR3 region is CASSESSLAGASYEQYF. CDR3 sequence (DNA): TGTGCCAGCAGTGAAAGTAGCCTAGCGGGAGCCTCGTACGAGCAGTACTTC.

This clonotype was detected only once. The chain links TRBV12-3 or TRBV12-4 to TRBJ2-5; D might be TRBD1 (6 bases). The length of the CDR3 is 14 residues. The V gene lost 2 bases and the J gene lost 4 bases, with 11 bases spanning the gap. The CDR3: CASSLSGDSETQYF. In DNA, the CDR3 is TGTGCCAGCAGTTTATCAGGGGATTCAGAGACCCAGTACTTC.

The chain links TRBV28 to TRBJ1-3, with D possibly TRBD1 on 5 matching bases. Germline CDR1 and CDR2: MDHEN and SYDVKM. V was clipped by 2 bases and J by 4 bases, with 12 bases between them. The CDR3 consists of 15 residues. The CDR3 coding sequence is TGTGCCAGCAGTTTACTAGGGGCTCTCGGAAACACCATATATTTT. Amino acids: CASSLLGALGNTIYF.

The rearrangement joins TRBV7-2 to TRBJ1-5, with a tentative D call TRBD1 (6 bases). Trimming removed 5 bases from V and 2 bases from J, with 13 bases in between. This CDR3 is built from 15 residues. CDR1 and CDR2 from the germline V gene are SGHTA and FQGNSA. This CDR3 is CASSRWGAGNQPQHF. For the CDR3, the DNA is TGTGCCAGCAGCCGCTGGGGGGCAGGCAATCAGCCCCAGCATTTT.

The chain has TRBV6-5 and TRBJ1-4; unclear D gene. This CDR3 spans 15 amino acids. Per the germline V gene, CDR1 is MNHEY and CDR2 is SVGAGI. The V and J ends lost 8 bases and 14 bases respectively, with 27 bases between them. CDR3 DNA: TGTGCCAGCCGCCCACGGACCGAAGCCGGAAAATCGCTGTTTTTT. Encoded protein: CASRPRTEAGKSLFF.

This clonotype has a count of ten or more. This chain links TRBV6-5 with TRBJ1-1; D remains unclear. V lost 0 bases and J lost 4, with 9 bases in between. CDR3 length: 14 residues. Germline V gene lookup returns CDR1 MNHEY and CDR2 SVGAGI. The CDR3 coding sequence is TGTGCCAGCAGTTACTCTGGGCAGTCCACTGAAGCTTTCTTT. Residues: CASSYSGQSTEAFF.

The chain carries TRBV5-6 and TRBJ2-6; 7 nucleotides match TRBD2. V shed 5 bases, J shed 5 bases, and the junction held 7 bases outside the gene matches. The CDR3 totals 15 residues. Germline CDR1 and CDR2: SGHDT and YYEEEE. CDR3 in DNA: TGTGCCAGCAGGATCACGAGCGGGAGGGCCAACGTCCTGACTTTC. Translation: CASRITSGRANVLTF.

This clonotype was detected many times. The genes are TRBV27 and TRBJ2-6; TRBD1 matches 7 bases. The CDR3 is made up of 15 amino acids. Trimming took 6 bases from V and 2 from J; bases not matched to a gene: 4. Germline-derived CDR1 and CDR2 are MNHEY and SMNVEV (reference sequence). In DNA, the CDR3 is TGTGCCAGCAGGACAGGGACGACTGGGGCCAACGTCCTGACTTTC. It codes for CASRTGTTGANVLTF.

Many counts were recorded for this clonotype. The chain recombines TRBV10-3 with TRBJ2-7; TRBD1 agrees at 10 bases. With 9 bases clipped from V and 4 bases from J, the junction kept 9 bases outside the gene matches. Germline loops: CDR1 ENHRY, CDR2 SYGVKD. The CDR3 length is 14 residues. Here the CDR3 reads CAIKDRDRGYEQYF. The CDR3 DNA reads TGTGCCATAAAGGACCGGGACAGGGGTTACGAGCAGTACTTC.